The 18 T cell receptor beta chains in this list originate from one sample, sequenced in a study of T cell responses to AZD1222 COVID-19 vaccine. Profiled with immunoSEQ multiplex PCR; TCRdb holds only in-frame clones, not every one. Of 95,000 to 150,000 clones listed, approximately 85% were seen once; the top ten hold approximately 5.9%. Here the sequenced sample was peripheral blood, taken on day 0 of AZD1222 vaccination. All receptors derive from an adult in good health.

The chain links TRBV7-9 to TRBJ2-7; the D gene is possibly TRBD2 (5 bases). CDR3 size: 12 residues. Per germline, CDR1 SEHNR and CDR2 FQNEAQ (reference sequence). Trimming removed 9 bases at V and 4 bases at J, with 13 bases between. This CDR3 is CARPGRKYEQYF. In DNA, the CDR3 is TGTGCCAGACCGGGAAGAAAATACGAGCAGTACTTC.

The J gene is TRBJ2-1, the V gene TRBV7-9, with D uncertain. The CDR3 runs to 12 residues. Germline V gene lookup returns CDR1 SEHNR and CDR2 FQNEAQ (reference sequence). V was cut by 1 base and J by 5 bases, with 3 bases left in between. The CDR3 loop is CASSLGNNEQFF. The CDR3 DNA sequence: TGTGCCAGCAGCTTAGGAAACAATGAGCAGTTCTTC.

The chain couples TRBV27 to TRBJ2-5, with D possibly being TRBD2 (6 bases). Trimming cost V 5 bases and J 5 bases, with 24 bases left between them. This CDR3 has 17 amino acids. CDR1 and CDR2 from the germline V gene are MNHEY and SMNVEV (reference sequence). CDR3 sequence (DNA): TGTGCCAGCAGTACCTCAATTATAGGCGGGGTTGAGGAGACCCAGTACTTC. It yields the protein CASSTSIIGGVEETQYF.

The J gene is TRBJ2-7, the V gene TRBV5-4, with 7 bases identical to TRBD1. CDR1 is SGHNT, CDR2 YYREEE, per germline (reference sequence). Losses at the gene ends were 2 bases for V and 0 bases for J; bases not matched to a gene: 2. The CDR3 runs to 14 residues. The CDR3, as DNA: TGTGCCAGCAGCTTTGGACAGGACTCCTACGAGCAGTACTTC. The encoded protein is CASSFGQDSYEQYF. Full variable domain (remainder filled in from reference TRBV5-4 and TRBJ2-7): ETGVTQSPTHLIKTRGQQVTLRCSSQSGHNTVSWYQQALGQGPQFIFQYYREEENGRGNFPPRFSGLQFPNYSSELNVNALELDDSALYLCASSFGQDSYEQYFGPGTRLTVT.

This chain links TRBV24-1 with TRBJ2-1; D uncertain. The V end was cut by 1 base, the J end by 9 bases, with 6 bases between. The CDR3 has 12 amino acids. The germline CDR1 and CDR2 sequences are KGHDR and SFDVKD. CDR3 bases: TGTGCCACCAGTGATTTATTGGGTGAGCAGTTCTTC. Protein product: CATSDLLGEQFF.

This chain uses TRBV4-3 with TRBJ1-2; 9 positions match TRBD1. CDR1 and CDR2 from the germline V gene are LGHNA and YSLEER. The CDR3 has 15 residues. The V gene end was trimmed by 1 base and the J gene end by 6 bases; junction bases not matched to a gene: 6. The CDR3 protein is CASSQAWGQGHGYTF. CDR3 in DNA: TGCGCCAGCAGCCAAGCCTGGGGACAGGGACATGGCTACACCTTC.

The rearrangement links TRBV5-4 to TRBJ1-1, with D unresolved. The CDR3 extends over 13 amino acids. V gave up 0 bases and J gave up 0 bases, with 3 bases separating them. The germline V gene has CDR1 SGHNT and CDR2 YYREEE (reference sequence). CDR3 amino acids: CASSLDMNTEAFF. Written as DNA, the CDR3 is TGTGCCAGCAGCTTGGACATGAACACTGAAGCTTTCTTT. Full variable domain (rest looked up from reference TRBV5-4 and TRBJ1-1): ETGVTQSPTHLIKTRGQQVTLRCSSQSGHNTVSWYQQALGQGPQFIFQYYREEENGRGNFPPRFSGLQFPNYSSELNVNALELDDSALYLCASSLDMNTEAFFGQGTRLTVV.

The chain uses TRBV7-3 and TRBJ2-6; D is perhaps TRBD1 (6 bases). Trimming left V 4 bases short and J 4 bases short, with 17 bases between. Germline CDR1 SGHTA, CDR2 FQGTGA. This CDR3 region has 17 residues. CDR3 coding DNA: TGTGCCAGCAGCTCCCCCCCCACAGGGTTAGGGGCCAACGTCCTGACTTTC. Translated: CASSSPPTGLGANVLTF.

V is TRBV4-3 and J is TRBJ1-2; unclear D gene. Trimming took off 0 bases at V and 8 bases at J, with 10 bases between the two ends. Germline loops: CDR1 LGHNA, CDR2 YSLEER. This CDR3 spans 13 amino acids. The CDR3 DNA is TGCGCCAGCAGCCAAGAGGGGAGGATAGGCTACACCTTC. It translates to CASSQEGRIGYTF.

The genes are TRBV9 and TRBJ2-7, with 8 nucleotides matching TRBD1. Trimming removed 3 bases from V and 6 bases from J; junction bases left unmatched: 14. The CDR3 contains 16 residues. Looked up from germline, CDR1 is SGDLS and CDR2 is YYNGEE. CDR3 residues: CASSALGQGAVGEQYF. Here the CDR3 DNA reads TGTGCCAGCAGCGCCCTGGGGCAGGGGGCGGTTGGCGAGCAGTACTTC. Complete variable domain (other parts from reference TRBV9 and TRBJ2-7): DSGVTQTPKHLITATGQRVTLRCSPRSGDLSVYWYQQSLDQGLQFLIQYYNGEERAKGNILERFSAQQFPDLHSELNLSSLELGDSALYFCASSALGQGAVGEQYFGPGTRLTVT.

This chain joins TRBV4-3 and TRBJ2-3, with D tentatively TRBD2 (7 bases). Germline CDR1 and CDR2: LGHNA and YSLEER. The CDR3 is 17 amino acids. V dropped 2 bases and J dropped 0 bases, with 15 bases sitting between them. CDR3: CASSQRGGGSSTDTQYF. DNA for the CDR3: TGCGCCAGCAGCCAAAGGGGGGGCGGTTCTAGCACAGATACGCAGTATTTT.

Here the CDR3 DNA reads TGTGCCAGCAGTTTAAACGGCCCGATTCAGTACTTC. Protein product: CASSLNGPIQYF. This chain connects TRBV28 to TRBJ2-4; no definite D call. The germline CDR1 and CDR2 sequences are MDHEN and SYDVKM. V lost 2 bases to trimming and J lost 10 bases, with 9 bases between them. The CDR3 has 12 residues.

This chain connects TRBV7-7 to TRBJ2-5, with D possibly TRBD1 on 6 matching bases. With 1 base removed from V and 5 bases from J, the gap between germline ends came to 14 bases. Per germline, CDR1 SSHAT and CDR2 FNYEAQ (reference sequence). The CDR3 has 15 amino acids. This chain's CDR3 is CASSLVGRGAETQYF. The CDR3 nucleotides read TGTGCCAGCAGCTTAGTCGGCAGGGGCGCGGAGACCCAGTACTTC.

The chain links TRBV27 to TRBJ1-6, with TRBD1 matching over 11 bases. The CDR3 totals 18 residues. Germline V gives CDR1 MNHEY, CDR2 SMNVEV (reference sequence). Trimming took 3 bases from V and 1 from J; bases not matched to a gene: 5. The CDR3: CASSFRTGGGSYNSPLHF. The CDR3 DNA reads as TGTGCCAGCAGTTTCCGGACAGGGGGCGGTTCCTATAATTCACCCCTCCACTTT.

The CDR3 DNA reads TGTGCCAGCAGGGGAAGAGTGGTCCATGAGCAGTTCTTC. Its protein product is CASRGRVVHEQFF. The chain couples TRBV6-5 to TRBJ2-1; D not certain. The CDR3 is 13 amino acids. V lost 6 bases and J lost 8, with 14 bases in between. Germline values: CDR1 MNHEY, CDR2 SVGAGI.

The chain joins TRBV27 to TRBJ1-3; D is possibly TRBD1 (6 bases). The germline V gene encodes CDR1 MNHEY and CDR2 SMNVEV (reference sequence). The CDR3 sequence is 16 residues long. V was pared by 6 bases and J by 0 bases, with 15 bases between. The CDR3 is CASRAGGAHSGNTIYF. CDR3 DNA sequence: TGTGCCAGCAGGGCGGGGGGGGCCCACTCTGGAAACACCATATATTTT.

This clone has just one count. V gene TRBV6-5 combines with J gene TRBJ1-1; 7 nucleotides line up with TRBD1. The length of the CDR3 is 15 residues. The ends lost 0 bases at V and 3 bases at J; junction bases unmatched: 4. In germline, CDR1 is MNHEY, CDR2 SVGAGI. CDR3 DNA: TGTGCCAGCAGTTACTCGGCAGGGGGGTACACTGAAGCTTTCTTT. Amino acid sequence: CASSYSAGGYTEAFF.

The CDR3 loop is CASSPEGQYRGNTIYF. DNA of the CDR3: TGTGCCAGCAGCCCCGAGGGACAGTATAGAGGAAACACCATATATTTT. The chain joins TRBV9 to TRBJ1-3; 7 nucleotides line up with TRBD1. The germline V gene encodes CDR1 SGDLS and CDR2 YYNGEE. J lost 4 bases, V lost 4 bases, and 11 bases had no gene match. This CDR3 has 16 amino acids.